The 2 T cell receptor beta chains in this list originate from one sample, sequenced in a study of blood T cell repertoires in COVID-19. Method: immunoSEQ multiplex PCR; TCRdb's copy keeps in-frame clones and lacks some. Found here are roughly 52,000 clones, 89% of them singletons; the top ten hold roughly a fifth. Sequenced material: peripheral blood. These receptors came from a human donor in a cohort sampled during active COVID-19.

The chain employs TRBV19 and TRBJ2-6; D might be TRBD1 (5 bases). The CDR3 consists of 15 residues. V was trimmed by 4 bases and J by 5 bases, leaving 12 bases between them. Germline CDR1 is LNHDA and CDR2 is SQIVND (reference sequence). DNA of the CDR3: TGTGCCAGTAGTACTGACAGACTGAGGGCCAACGTCCTGACTTTC. It codes for CASSTDRLRANVLTF.

The V and J genes are TRBV11-3 and TRBJ2-7; 9 bases map to TRBD1. Germline CDR1 reads SGHNT; CDR2 reads YENEEA. The CDR3 spans 15 residues. J gave up 5 bases and V 6 bases, and 11 bases lay outside the gene matches. CDR3 amino acids: CASRPRDREPHEQYF. The CDR3 nucleotides are TGTGCCAGCAGACCCCGGGACAGGGAGCCCCACGAGCAGTACTTC.